The rows below give T cell receptor beta chains drawn from one sample of a study of T cells in tumors after PD-1 blockade. TCRdb's table, derived via immunoSEQ multiplex PCR, lists solely in-frame clones and lacks some. This table holds around 50,000 clones, nearly 80% found once. This specimen consisted of PBMCs, obtained before anti-PD-1 treatment. These receptors were obtained from a human donor with basal cell carcinoma. The CDR3 runs from the conserved cysteine through the conserved F or W. The D gene is left open where the match is weak. Some rows mark clone size as missing; the rest say once, few, many or name a class of expanded clone.

- TRBD1 TRBJ1-1 TRBV28 CASCRRLTGDTEAFF TGTGCCAGCTGCAGACGCTTGACAGGGGACACTGAAGCTTTCTTT
- - TRBJ2-4 TRBV7-9 CASSPTAKNIQYF TGTGCCAGCAGCCCCACGGCCAAAAACATTCAGTACTTC
- TRBD1 TRBJ2-7 TRBV10-1 CAGPWTGRNEQYF TGCGCCGGACCCTGGACAGGGCGGAACGAGCAGTACTTC
- TRBD1 TRBJ1-2 TRBV7-9 CASSATDRRNYGYTF TGTGCCAGCAGCGCAACGGACAGGAGAAACTATGGCTACACCTTC
- - TRBJ1-2 TRBV5-8 CASSLGGRPHGYTF TGTGCCAGCAGCTTGGGGGGGCGCCCCCATGGCTACACCTTC
- TRBD1 TRBJ1-2 TRBV5-6 CASSPRSGTGRYTF TGTGCCAGCAGCCCCCGGTCGGGGACAGGGCGCTACACCTTC
few - TRBJ1-6 TRBV6-6 CASSYYLDLHF TGTGCCAGCAGTTACTACTTGGACCTCCACTTT
- - TRBJ1-6 TRBV9 CASSGGASPSSYNSPLHF TGTGCCAGCAGCGGCGGGGCGTCCCCGAGCTCCTATAATTCACCCCTCCACTTT
once TRBD2 TRBJ2-7 TRBV28 CASSAPRAGGNFYEQYF TGTGCCAGCAGTGCCCCCCGGGCGGGAGGGAACTTCTACGAGCAGTACTTC
- TRBD1 TRBJ1-5 TRBV6-2/TRBV6-3 CASSKPWDRGQPGPQHF TGTGCCAGCAGTAAACCGTGGGACAGGGGGCAGCCAGGGCCCCAGCATTTT
- TRBD1 TRBJ1-2 TRBV28 CASSRVQGAGGYTF TGTGCCAGCAGTCGCGTACAGGGGGCTGGAGGCTACACCTTC
few TRBD1 TRBJ1-6 TRBV28 CASSSRGRNSPLHF TGTGCCAGCAGTTCCAGGGGGCGCAATTCACCCCTCCACTTT
- - TRBJ2-7 TRBV15 CATSRDHSYEQYF TGTGCCACCAGCAGAGACCATTCCTACGAGCAGTACTTC
- - TRBJ1-2 TRBV28 CASSSPGRDYGYTF TGTGCCAGCAGTTCCCCCGGACGGGACTATGGCTACACCTTC
- - TRBJ2-1 TRBV7-3 CASSLTRTVNNEQFF TGTGCCAGCAGCTTAACGCGAACAGTCAACAATGAGCAGTTCTTC
once - TRBJ1-2 TRBV20-1 CSAKEGWGYTF TGCAGTGCGAAGGAGGGTTGGGGCTACACCTTC
- TRBD2 TRBJ2-5 TRBV10-2 CASSESVLAGGWKTQYF TGCGCCAGCAGTGAGTCGGTACTAGCGGGAGGTTGGAAGACCCAGTACTTC
- - TRBJ2-7 TRBV21-1 CASSKGLAGVDEQYF TGTGCCAGCAGCAAAGGACTAGCGGGAGTTGACGAGCAGTACTTC
- - TRBJ1-4 TRBV5-1 CASSPGTSGEKLFF TGCGCCAGCAGCCCAGGGACGTCTGGAGAAAAACTGTTTTTT
once - TRBJ2-1 TRBV2 CASSEAEQFF TGTGCCAGCAGTGAGGCTGAGCAGTTCTTC
- - TRBJ1-1 TRBV18 CASSQGQTPNTEAFF TGTGCCAGCTCACAGGGACAAACTCCGAACACTGAAGCTTTCTTT
- TRBD2 TRBJ2-7 TRBV6-1 CASSAQLAGASGYEQYF TGTGCCAGCAGTGCGCAGCTAGCGGGAGCCTCAGGATACGAGCAGTACTTC
- TRBD1 TRBJ2-1 TRBV19 CASKQGRSTYNEQFF TGTGCCAGTAAACAGGGGCGTAGCACCTACAATGAGCAGTTCTTC
- - TRBJ2-6 TRBV14 CASSQVFIGSSGANVLTF TGTGCCAGCAGCCAAGTATTCATCGGGAGCTCTGGGGCCAACGTCCTGACTTTC
once - TRBJ2-1 TRBV11-3 CASSLRADDNEQFF TGTGCCAGCAGCTTGAGGGCGGACGACAATGAGCAGTTCTTC
- TRBD1 TRBJ1-1 TRBV5-4 CASSTTGQGPVTEAFF TGTGCCAGCAGCACTACAGGACAGGGGCCGGTCACTGAAGCTTTCTTT
- - TRBJ2-2 TRBV5-6 CASSLGSTNTGELFF TGTGCCAGCAGCTTGGGTAGTACGAACACCGGGGAGCTGTTTTTT
- - TRBJ1-1 TRBV9 CATKPTTQPNTEAFF TGTGCCACCAAACCGACGACCCAGCCGAACACTGAAGCTTTCTTT
- - TRBJ2-6 TRBV19 CASSIGSHGTGSGANVLTF TGTGCCAGTAGTATAGGATCCCACGGTACAGGCTCTGGGGCCAACGTCCTGACTTTC
- - TRBJ2-3 TRBV28 CASSLYLGADTQYF TGTGCCAGCAGTTTATATCTTGGCGCAGATACGCAGTATTTT
- - TRBJ2-7 TRBV6-1 CASSEMGHLSPYEQCF TGTGCCAGCAGTGAAATGGGACACCTATCACCCTACGAGCAGTGCTTC
- - TRBJ1-3 TRBV30 CAWSALRTGNTIYF TGTGCCTGGTCCGCTCTAAGAACGGGAAACACCATATATTTT